The present entry profiles one T cell receptor (beta chain) with its context. The data stem from a study of shared clonotypes between healthy human individuals. The CDR3 contains 14 residues. Germline lookup yields CDR1 SEHNR and CDR2 FQNEAQ (reference sequence). V shed 4 bases, J shed 4 bases, and the junction held 3 bases outside the gene matches. Clones were sequenced by immunoSEQ multiplex PCR, and TCRdb holds only the in-frame ones, with some missing. Found here are 2.3 million or so clones, roughly 93% of them singletons; the top ten hold about 0.39%. The TCR sequence derives from a man between 18 and 29 years old in good health. Some clones in this sample may be carry-over from other donors' samples. The rearrangement uses TRBV7-9 and TRBJ2-5; TRBD2 agrees at 10 bases. What was sequenced was naive CD4+ T cells from PBMCs. Documented subset: CD45RA+ positively selected. The CDR3 loop is CASSSSGSGETQYF. CDR3 nucleotides: TGTGCCAGCAGCTCTAGCGGGAGCGGAGAGACCCAGTACTTC.